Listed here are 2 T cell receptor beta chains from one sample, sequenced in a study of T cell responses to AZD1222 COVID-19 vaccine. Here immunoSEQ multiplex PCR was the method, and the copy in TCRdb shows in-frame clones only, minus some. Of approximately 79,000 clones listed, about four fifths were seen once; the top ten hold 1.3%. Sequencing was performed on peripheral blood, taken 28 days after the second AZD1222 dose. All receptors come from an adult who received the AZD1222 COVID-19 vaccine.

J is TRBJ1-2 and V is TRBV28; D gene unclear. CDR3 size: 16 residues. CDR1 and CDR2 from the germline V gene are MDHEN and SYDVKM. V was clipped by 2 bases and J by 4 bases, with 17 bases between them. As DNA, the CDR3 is TGTGCCAGCAGTTTAAATTTTGTGGAATCTACCTATGGCTACACCTTC. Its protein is CASSLNFVESTYGYTF.

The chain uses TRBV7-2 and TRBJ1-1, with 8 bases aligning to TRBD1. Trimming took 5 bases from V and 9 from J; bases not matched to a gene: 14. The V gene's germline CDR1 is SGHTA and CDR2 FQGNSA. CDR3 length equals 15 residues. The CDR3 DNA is TGTGCCAGCAGCGCTCCGGGACAGGAGGCGCGAAAAGCTTTCTTT. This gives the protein CASSAPGQEARKAFF.